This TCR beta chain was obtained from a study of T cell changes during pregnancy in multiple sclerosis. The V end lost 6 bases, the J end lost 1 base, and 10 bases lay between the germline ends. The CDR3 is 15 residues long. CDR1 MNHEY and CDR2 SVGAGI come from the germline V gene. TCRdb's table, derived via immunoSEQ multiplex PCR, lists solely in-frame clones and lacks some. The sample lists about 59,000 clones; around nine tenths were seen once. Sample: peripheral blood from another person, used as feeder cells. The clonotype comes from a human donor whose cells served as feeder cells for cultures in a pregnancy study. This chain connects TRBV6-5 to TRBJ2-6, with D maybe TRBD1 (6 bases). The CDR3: CASSSTGSGANVLTF. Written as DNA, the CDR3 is TGTGCCAGCAGCTCTACAGGGTCTGGGGCCAACGTCCTGACTTTC.